The 25 T cell receptor beta chains reported below all come from one sample, sequenced in a study of T cell clonotyping in hematopoietic cell transplantation. TCRdb's table, derived via immunoSEQ multiplex PCR, lists solely in-frame clones and lacks some. The sample includes 5,500 to 8,000 clones, 90% to 97% of them seen just once. The material sequenced was PBMCs, taken 30 days after allogeneic stem cell transplant. These TCRs come from a male patient aged 35-50 years who had an allogeneic stem cell transplant from a related donor, so the T cells may come from the graft donor. Some clones in this sample may be carry-over from other donors' samples.

This chain uses TRBV5-4 with TRBJ1-2; 10 bases agree with TRBD1. Germline loops: CDR1 SGHNT, CDR2 YYREEE (reference sequence). Trimming removed 2 bases from V and 2 bases from J; junction bases left unmatched: 6. The CDR3 loop spans 16 amino acids. CDR3 sequence: CASSFGPGQGNYGYTF. The CDR3 coding sequence is TGTGCCAGCAGCTTTGGGCCGGGACAGGGGAACTATGGCTACACCTTC.

The CDR3 is CAWSLGSSGTGELFF. Here the CDR3 DNA reads TGTGCCTGGAGTTTAGGTTCATCGGGCACCGGGGAGCTGTTTTTT. The rearrangement joins TRBV30 to TRBJ2-2; D is undetermined. V was cut by 2 bases and J by 4 bases, with 14 bases left in between. Germline V gene sequence: CDR1 GTSNPN, CDR2 SVGIG (reference sequence). There are 15 residues in the CDR3.

The gene calls are TRBV28 and TRBJ1-1; tentatively, D is TRBD1 (6 bases). From germline, CDR1 is MDHEN and CDR2 SYDVKM. Trimming stripped 5 bases from V and 5 bases from J, with 18 bases between. CDR3 length: 15 residues. For the CDR3, the DNA is TGTGCCAGCAGTATCCGGGGGCTACCGGGGACTGAAGCTTTCTTT. This translates into CASSIRGLPGTEAFF.

This clone appeared a single time. J is TRBJ2-2 and V is TRBV6-7; unclear D gene. TRBV6-7 is classed as an ORF, of uncertain function. Trimming shortened V by 0 bases and J by 2 bases, and 16 bases separated the two germline ends. The CDR3 is made up of 18 amino acids. This CDR3 reads CASSYSIYYEGNTGELFF. As DNA, the CDR3 is TGTGCCAGCAGTTACTCTATCTACTATGAAGGTAACACCGGGGAGCTGTTTTTT.

The rearrangement links TRBV6-5 to TRBJ1-1; D call uncertain. V was clipped by 6 bases and J by 10 bases, with 18 bases between them. Germline values: CDR1 MNHEY, CDR2 SVGAGI. This CDR3 is built from 13 residues. For the CDR3, the DNA is TGTGCCAGCAGACGCAATAAGGAGGGCCCAGCTTTCTTT. Translating it yields CASRRNKEGPAFF.

The chain is built from TRBV7-2 and TRBJ2-1; 8 nucleotides agree with TRBD1. The CDR3 is made up of 14 amino acids. The germline gives CDR1 SGHTA, CDR2 FQGNSA. After removal of 5 bases from V and 10 bases from J, the junction contained 10 bases not matched to a gene. The CDR3 sequence is CASSADRGRGEQFF. CDR3 DNA sequence: TGTGCCAGCAGCGCCGACAGGGGAAGGGGGGAGCAGTTCTTC.

V is TRBV5-1 and J is TRBJ1-1; D is ambiguous. The CDR3 is made up of 14 amino acids. The germline CDR1 and CDR2 sequences are SGHRS and YFSETQ. Trimming stripped 4 bases from V and 1 base from J, with 11 bases between. In DNA form, the CDR3 reads TGCGCCAGCAGCGATGTTATGACGAACACTGAAGCTTTCTTT. This gives the protein CASSDVMTNTEAFF.

The rearrangement joins TRBV2 to TRBJ2-7; no firm D call. Per the germline V gene, CDR1 is SNHLY and CDR2 is FYNNEI. V lost 5 bases, J lost 3 bases, and 8 bases lay in between. This CDR3 is built from 12 residues. CDR3 sequence (DNA): TGTGCCAGCAGTCCTTTTAGCTACGAGCAGTACTTC. This encodes CASSPFSYEQYF. Supplemented by reference TRBV2 and TRBJ2-7, the full variable domain reads EPEVTQTPSHQVTQMGQEVILRCVPISNHLYFYWYRQILGQKVEFLVSFYNNEISEKSEIFDDQFSVERPDGSNFTLKIRSTKLEDSAMYFCASSPFSYEQYFGPGTRLTVT.

The gene calls are TRBV30 and TRBJ2-2, with D uncertain. CDR3 length: 13 residues. The ends were cut back, 2 bases at V and 6 bases at J, with 10 bases in the middle. The germline gives CDR1 GTSNPN, CDR2 SVGIG (reference sequence). CDR3 DNA sequence: TGTGCCTGGAGTCTTTACGGCCCCGGGGAGCTGTTTTTT. Translating gives CAWSLYGPGELFF. The full variable domain, completed using reference TRBV30 and TRBJ2-2, is SQTIHQWPATLVQPVGSPLSLECTVEGTSNPNLYWYRQAAGRGLQLLFYSVGIGQISSEVPQNLSASRPQDRQFILSSKKLLLSDSGFYLCAWSLYGPGELFFGEGSRLTVL.

This chain uses TRBV7-2 with TRBJ2-2, with a weak D call TRBD2 (6 bases). In germline, CDR1 is SGHTA, CDR2 FQGNSA. The germline V and J ends were trimmed by 2 bases and 5 bases, with 12 bases remaining between them. The CDR3 length is 15 residues. The CDR3, as DNA: TGTGCCAGCAGCTTATCTCGGGGGTTAACCGGGGAGCTGTTTTTT. Translated: CASSLSRGLTGELFF.

The CDR3 sequence: CSSRDGYGYTF. The CDR3 DNA follows: TGCAGCTCTCGGGACGGCTATGGCTACACCTTC. The chain is built from TRBV29-1 and TRBJ1-2; perhaps TRBD1 as D (5 bases). This CDR3 has 11 amino acids. The V end lost 8 bases, the J end lost 4 bases, and 11 bases lay between the germline ends. Per the germline V gene, CDR1 is SQVTM and CDR2 is ANQGSEA.

The chain joins TRBV7-2 to TRBJ1-2, with unresolved D. The CDR3 has 14 amino acids. Germline lookup yields CDR1 SGHTA and CDR2 FQGNSA. The V end lost 5 bases, the J end lost 3 bases, and 13 bases lay between the germline ends. The CDR3, as DNA: TGTGCCAGCAGCCGTAGGAAGACGGACTATGGCTACACCTTC. Protein product: CASSRRKTDYGYTF.

This chain joins TRBV5-4 and TRBJ1-1; D gene uncertain. Germline V gene data show CDR1 as SGHNT and CDR2 as YYREEE (reference sequence). The CDR3 is 13 residues long. Trimming cost V 0 bases and J 1 base, with 4 bases left between them. Here the CDR3 DNA reads TGTGCCAGCAGCTTGGGCGGGAACACTGAAGCTTTCTTT. This gives the protein CASSLGGNTEAFF.

J is TRBJ1-1 and V is TRBV19; D is unresolved. CDR1 LNHDA and CDR2 SQIVND come from the germline V gene (reference sequence). Between the trimmed V and J ends, which lost 3 bases and 2 bases, there was a span of 10 bases. The CDR3 totals 14 residues. DNA of the CDR3: TGTGCCAGTAGTATTACCGGGGTAAACACTGAAGCTTTCTTT. Residues: CASSITGVNTEAFF.

The genes are TRBV29-1 and TRBJ2-7, with TRBD2 identical over 8 bases. J gave up 2 bases and V 4 bases, and 4 bases lay outside the gene matches. Germline V lookup: CDR1 SQVTM, CDR2 ANQGSEA. The CDR3 has 13 residues. CDR3 in amino acids: CSVGLAPTYEQYF. In nucleotides, the CDR3 is TGCAGCGTTGGACTAGCGCCTACCTACGAGCAGTACTTC.

V gene TRBV30 combines with J gene TRBJ1-2, with a tentative D call TRBD1 (5 bases). There are 12 residues in the CDR3. V gave up 6 bases and J gave up 4 bases, with 12 bases separating them. CDR1 is GTSNPN and CDR2 is SVGIG in the germline V gene (reference sequence). CDR3 nucleotide sequence: TGTGCCTGCCCGAAAGACAGCTATGGCTACACCTTC. Translation: CACPKDSYGYTF.

The chain has TRBV11-2 and TRBJ2-1; D might be TRBD2 (6 bases). Germline lookup yields CDR1 SGHAT and CDR2 FQNNGV. Trimming stripped 5 bases from V and 6 bases from J, with 11 bases between. The CDR3 is 13 amino acids. The CDR3 DNA sequence: TGTGCCAGCAGCAGGGGACTTACCAATGAGCAGTTCTTC. Its translation is CASSRGLTNEQFF.

CDR3 nucleotides: TGTGCCTGGGAGCCTTCGGGGTGGGGAGACTGGGATGAAAAACTGTTTTTT. It encodes CAWEPSGWGDWDEKLFF. The chain uses TRBV30 and TRBJ1-4; D is unresolved. V lost 5 bases and J 6 bases, leaving 25 bases between the germline ends. The germline V gene has CDR1 GTSNPN and CDR2 SVGIG (reference sequence). CDR3 length: 17 residues.

The gene calls are TRBV30 and TRBJ1-5; D not resolved. CDR1 GTSNPN and CDR2 SVGIG come from the germline V gene (reference sequence). The CDR3 spans 14 residues. V dropped 1 base and J dropped 4 bases, with 11 bases sitting between them. DNA of the CDR3: TGTGCCTGGAGTGCCAGAGGAGGTAATCAGCCCCAGCATTTT. It specifies CAWSARGGNQPQHF.

This clone has a single count. The chain has TRBV5-6 and TRBJ1-3; TRBD1 is a possible D gene (6 bases). The germline V gene has CDR1 SGHDT and CDR2 YYEEEE. V lost 4 bases to trimming and J lost 4 bases, with 18 bases between them. The CDR3 runs 16 residues. The CDR3 loop reads CASSVLTGTHGNTIYF. CDR3 in DNA: TGTGCCAGCAGCGTATTAACCGGGACACACGGAAACACCATATATTTT.

The DNA of the CDR3 is TGTGCCATAGCGGGGCGGATGAACACTGAAGCTTTCTTT. Translated: CAIAGRMNTEAFF. The rearrangement links TRBV6-1 to TRBJ1-1; D might be TRBD1 (5 bases). Trimming pared 10 bases from V and 0 bases from J, leaving 12 bases between. CDR1 and CDR2 (germline): MNHNS, SASEGT. CDR3 length: 13 residues.

This clone has just one count. This chain connects TRBV5-1 to TRBJ2-7; D not certain. The length of the CDR3 is 16 residues. The germline gives CDR1 SGHRS, CDR2 YFSETQ. The V end lost 0 bases, the J end lost 3 bases, and 16 bases lay between the germline ends. The chain's CDR3 is CASSLGQSEVLYEQYF. The CDR3, as DNA: TGCGCCAGCAGCTTGGGGCAGTCAGAAGTTCTCTACGAGCAGTACTTC.

The chain couples TRBV11-3 to TRBJ2-7, with 10 bases aligning to TRBD2. V shed 1 base and J 5 bases; nucleotides not matched to a gene: 8. This CDR3 is built from 16 residues. Germline V lookup: CDR1 SGHNT, CDR2 YENEEA. CDR3 DNA: TGTGCCAGCAGCTTAGGGTCTAGCGGGAGTTTCCACGAGCAGTACTTC. This translates into CASSLGSSGSFHEQYF.

The chain joins TRBV29-1 to TRBJ1-1, with D tentatively TRBD1 (6 bases). Trimming stripped 1 base from V and 11 bases from J, with 23 bases between. The CDR3 spans 15 residues. Per germline, CDR1 SQVTM and CDR2 ANQGSEA. CDR3 nucleotide sequence: TGCAGCGTTGAAGCCCCCGGGACATCGTTAAAGGGGGCTTTCTTT. Translated: CSVEAPGTSLKGAFF. Together with reference TRBV29-1 and TRBJ1-1, the CDR3 gives the full variable domain: SAVISQKPSRDICQRGTSLTIQCQVDSQVTMMFWYRQQPGQSLTLIATANQGSEATYESGFVIDKFPISRPNLTFSTLTVSNMSPEDSSIYLCSVEAPGTSLKGAFFGQGTRLTVV.

This rearrangement joins TRBV19 to TRBJ1-6; possible D gene TRBD1, 5 bases. V lost 5 bases and J 8 bases, leaving 10 bases between the germline ends. This CDR3 is 13 amino acids long. Germline V CDR1 and CDR2: LNHDA, SQIVND (reference sequence). The chain's CDR3 is CASSRGTYSPLHF. CDR3 DNA: TGTGCCAGTAGTCGAGGGACTTATTCACCCCTCCACTTT.